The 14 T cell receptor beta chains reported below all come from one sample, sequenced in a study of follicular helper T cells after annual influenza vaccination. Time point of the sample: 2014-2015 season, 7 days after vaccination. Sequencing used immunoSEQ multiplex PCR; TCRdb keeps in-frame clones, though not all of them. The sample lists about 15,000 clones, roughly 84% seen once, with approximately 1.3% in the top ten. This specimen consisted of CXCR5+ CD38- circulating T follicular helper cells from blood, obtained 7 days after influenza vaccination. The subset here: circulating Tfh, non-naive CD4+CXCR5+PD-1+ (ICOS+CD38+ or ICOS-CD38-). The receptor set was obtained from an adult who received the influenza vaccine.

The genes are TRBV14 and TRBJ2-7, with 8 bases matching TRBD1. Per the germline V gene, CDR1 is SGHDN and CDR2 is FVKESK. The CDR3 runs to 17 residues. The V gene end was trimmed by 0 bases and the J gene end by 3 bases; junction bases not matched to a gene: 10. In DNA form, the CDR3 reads TGTGCCAGCAGCCAAGATCTTGCACAGGGGGGTCTCTACGAGCAGTACTTC. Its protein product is CASSQDLAQGGLYEQYF.

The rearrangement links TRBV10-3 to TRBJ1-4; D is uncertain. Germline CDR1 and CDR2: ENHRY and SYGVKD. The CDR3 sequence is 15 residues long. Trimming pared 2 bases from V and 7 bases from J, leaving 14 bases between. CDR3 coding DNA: TGTGCCATCAGTGAGGAGGGAATTGGGAGTGAAAAACTGTTTTTT. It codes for CAISEEGIGSEKLFF.

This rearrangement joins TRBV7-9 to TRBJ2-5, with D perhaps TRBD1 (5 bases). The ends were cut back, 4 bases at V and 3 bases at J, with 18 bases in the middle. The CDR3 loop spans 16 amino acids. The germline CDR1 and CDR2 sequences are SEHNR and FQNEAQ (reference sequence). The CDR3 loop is CASSSAPTASKETQYF. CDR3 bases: TGTGCCAGCAGCTCCGCCCCGACAGCTTCTAAAGAGACCCAGTACTTC.

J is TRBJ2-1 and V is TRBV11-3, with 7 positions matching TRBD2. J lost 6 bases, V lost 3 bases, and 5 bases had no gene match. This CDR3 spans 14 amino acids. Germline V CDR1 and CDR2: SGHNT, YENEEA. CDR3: CASSFTGGSNEQFF. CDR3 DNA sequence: TGTGCCAGCAGCTTTACGGGAGGCAGCAATGAGCAGTTCTTC.

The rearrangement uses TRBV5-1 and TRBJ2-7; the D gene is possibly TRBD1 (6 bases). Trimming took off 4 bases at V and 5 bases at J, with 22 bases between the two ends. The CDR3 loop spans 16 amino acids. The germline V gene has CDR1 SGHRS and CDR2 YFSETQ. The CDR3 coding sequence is TGCGCCAGCAGCCCAACCCACCAAACAGGGAACCACGAGCAGTACTTC. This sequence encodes CASSPTHQTGNHEQYF. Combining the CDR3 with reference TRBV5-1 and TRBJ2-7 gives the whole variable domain KAGVTQTPRYLIKTRGQQVTLSCSPISGHRSVSWYQQTPGQGLQFLFEYFSETQRNKGNFPGRFSGRQFSNSRSEMNVSTLELGDSALYLCASSPTHQTGNHEQYFGPGTRLTVT.

This chain's CDR3 is CASSRWGQGVLYEQYF. CDR3 in DNA: TGTGCCAGCAGCCGTTGGGGGCAGGGGGTTTTGTACGAGCAGTACTTC. This sequence joins TRBV13 and TRBJ2-7; 7 bases agree with TRBD1. Losses at the gene ends were 5 bases for V and 4 bases for J; bases not matched to a gene: 14. The CDR3 covers 16 residues. In germline, CDR1 is PRHDT, CDR2 FYEKMQ (reference sequence).

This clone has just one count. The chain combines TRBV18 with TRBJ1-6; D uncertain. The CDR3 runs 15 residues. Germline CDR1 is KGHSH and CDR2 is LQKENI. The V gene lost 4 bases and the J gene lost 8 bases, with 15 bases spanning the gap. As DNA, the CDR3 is TGTGCCAGCTCACTCCTGCAGGCTCGAGATTCACCCCTCCACTTT. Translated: CASSLLQARDSPLHF. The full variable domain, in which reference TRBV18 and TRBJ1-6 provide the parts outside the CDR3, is NAGVMQNPRHLVRRRGQEARLRCSPMKGHSHVYWYRQLPEEGLKFMVYLQKENIIDESGMPKERFSAEFPKEGPSILRIQQVVRGDSAAYFCASSLLQARDSPLHFGNGTRLTVT.

CDR3 protein: CASSLQGTGELFF. The CDR3 DNA reads as TGCGCCAGCAGCTTGCAGGGAACCGGGGAGCTGTTTTTT. The chain links TRBV5-1 to TRBJ2-2, with D possibly being TRBD1 (5 bases). Trimming pared 1 base from V and 5 bases from J, leaving 6 bases between. The CDR3 contains 13 residues. Per germline, CDR1 SGHRS and CDR2 YFSETQ.

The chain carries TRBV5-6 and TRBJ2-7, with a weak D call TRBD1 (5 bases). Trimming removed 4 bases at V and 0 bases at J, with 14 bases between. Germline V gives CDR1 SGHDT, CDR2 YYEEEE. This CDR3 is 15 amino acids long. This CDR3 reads CASSIRWGSSYEQYF. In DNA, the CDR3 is TGTGCCAGCAGCATACGGTGGGGCAGCTCCTACGAGCAGTACTTC.

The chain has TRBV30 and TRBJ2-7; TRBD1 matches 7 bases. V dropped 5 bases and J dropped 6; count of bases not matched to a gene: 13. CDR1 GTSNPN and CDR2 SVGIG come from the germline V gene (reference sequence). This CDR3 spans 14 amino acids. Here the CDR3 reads CAWGSGTVKVEQYF. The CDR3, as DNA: TGTGCCTGGGGCTCCGGGACAGTTAAGGTCGAGCAGTACTTC. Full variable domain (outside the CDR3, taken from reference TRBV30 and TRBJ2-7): SQTIHQWPATLVQPVGSPLSLECTVEGTSNPNLYWYRQAAGRGLQLLFYSVGIGQISSEVPQNLSASRPQDRQFILSSKKLLLSDSGFYLCAWGSGTVKVEQYFGPGTRLTVT.

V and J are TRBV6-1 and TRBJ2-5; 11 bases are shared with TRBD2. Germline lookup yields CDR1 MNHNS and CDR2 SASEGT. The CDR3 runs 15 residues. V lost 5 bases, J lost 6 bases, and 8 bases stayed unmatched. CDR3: CASSNQLAGEKTQYF. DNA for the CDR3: TGTGCCAGCAGTAACCAACTAGCGGGAGAAAAGACCCAGTACTTC.

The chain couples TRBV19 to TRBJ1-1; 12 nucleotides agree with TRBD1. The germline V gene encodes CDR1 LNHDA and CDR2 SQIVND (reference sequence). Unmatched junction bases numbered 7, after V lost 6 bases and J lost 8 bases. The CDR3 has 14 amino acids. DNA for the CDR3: TGTGCCAGTAGGCCATCCGGGACAGGGGGCGAAGCTTTCTTT. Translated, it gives CASRPSGTGGEAFF.

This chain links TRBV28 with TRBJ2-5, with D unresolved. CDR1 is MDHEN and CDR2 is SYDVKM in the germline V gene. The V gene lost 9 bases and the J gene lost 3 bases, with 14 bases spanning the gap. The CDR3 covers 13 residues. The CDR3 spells CASREDGEETQYF. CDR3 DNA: TGTGCCAGTCGCGAGGATGGAGAAGAGACCCAGTACTTC.

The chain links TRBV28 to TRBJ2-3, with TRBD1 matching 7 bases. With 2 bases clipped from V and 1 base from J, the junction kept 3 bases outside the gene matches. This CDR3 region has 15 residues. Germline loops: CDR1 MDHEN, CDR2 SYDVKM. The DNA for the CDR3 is TGTGCCAGCAGTTTAGAGGGGGCTCGCACAGATACGCAGTATTTT. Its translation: CASSLEGARTDTQYF.